The 15 T cell receptor beta chains listed next were all sequenced from one sample in a study of T cells in Graves' hyperthyroidism and ophthalmopathy (dated by TCRdb to 2018 to 2020). Libraries were built with multiplex PCR. TCRdb records Illumina HiSeq 2000 as the sequencer. TCR beta CDR3 regions were amplified from RNA transcripts. The first round of RT-PCR for the TCR CDR3 was performed with the HTBI primer set and the Qiagen OneStep RT-PCR kit. TCRdb trimmed public reads at Q25 via fastp, called clones via MiXCR and kept in-frame beta chains. Each entry is one CDR3 protein sequence, shown with its most common DNA and genes. The sample has hundreds of thousands of distinct CDR3 sequences on record, around 24% of them singletons. Jointly, the top ten make up approximately 11% of the sample. The specimen was blood. These receptor sequences come from a woman in her twenties or thirties with Graves' ophthalmopathy.

This clonotype was seen only a few times. Here the CDR3 DNA reads TGTGCCTGGACAGAGAGGGCCAAGGGGCGGACCGGGGAGCTGTTTTTT. It yields the protein CAWTERAKGRTGELFF. The chain couples TRBV30 to TRBJ2-2, with D possibly called TRBD1 or TRBD2 (5 bases each). There are 16 residues in the CDR3. Germline loops: CDR1 GTSNPN, CDR2 SVGIG (reference sequence). Trimming stripped 4 bases from V and 5 bases from J, with 20 bases between. The full variable domain, rest sourced from reference TRBV30 and TRBJ2-2, is SQTIHQWPATLVQPVGSPLSLECTVEGTSNPNLYWYRQAAGRGLQLLFYSVGIGQISSEVPQNLSASRPQDRQFILSSKKLLLSDSGFYLCAWTERAKGRTGELFFGEGSRLTVL.

On this clonotype itself: A much larger clone differs by one base, so this may be a read error. The rearrangement uses TRBV5-1 and TRBJ1-1; no clear D gene. The CDR3 runs to 15 residues. Germline V gene data show CDR1 as SGHRS and CDR2 as YFSETQ. Here the CDR3 reads CASSEGQRMNTETFF. Written as DNA, the CDR3 is TGCGCCAGCAGCGAGGGCCAGCGAATGAACACTGAAACTTTCTTT.

This clonotype was observed at least ten times. The chain links TRBV27 to TRBJ2-4, with D uncertain. Trimming pared 4 bases from V and 2 bases from J, leaving 15 bases between. The CDR3 sequence is 16 residues long. Germline V CDR1 and CDR2: MNHEY, SMNVEV (reference sequence). The CDR3 reads CASSSPTRSTKNIQYF. The CDR3 DNA is TGTGCCAGCAGTTCACCGACCCGGAGTACCAAAAACATTCAGTACTTC.

This clonotype was counted many times. The chain carries TRBV14 and TRBJ1-1; 10 bases map to TRBD1. Germline CDR1 is SGHDN and CDR2 is FVKESK. J was trimmed by 10 bases and V by 1 base; bases with no gene match: 3. This CDR3 comprises 13 residues. CDR3 sequence: CASSQGTGGAAFF. Written as DNA, the CDR3 is TGTGCCAGCAGCCAAGGGACAGGGGGTGCAGCTTTCTTT. Complete variable domain (other parts from reference TRBV14 and TRBJ1-1): EAGVTQFPSHSVIEKGQTVTLRCDPISGHDNLYWYRRVMGKEIKFLLHFVKESKQDESGMPNNRFLAERTGGTYSTLKVQPAELEDSGVYFCASSQGTGGAAFFGQGTRLTVV.

The chain is built from TRBV14 and TRBJ2-7; 7 nucleotides align to TRBD2. Germline CDR1 reads SGHDN; CDR2 reads FVKESK. The CDR3 consists of 16 residues. The ends lost 4 bases at V and 5 bases at J; junction bases unmatched: 14. DNA for the CDR3: TGTGCCAGCAGCCGGGATTGGGTCGCGGGAGTCCACGAGCAGTACTTC. This translates into CASSRDWVAGVHEQYF.

The rearrangement links TRBV3-1 to TRBJ2-7; 10 positions agree with TRBD2. V gave up 1 base and J gave up 7 bases; unmatched junction bases: 19. CDR3 size: 19 residues. Germline V gene sequence: CDR1 LGHDT, CDR2 YNNKEL (reference sequence). CDR3 loop: CASSQGPISSGRSPWEQYF. The CDR3 nucleotides are TGTGCCAGCAGCCAAGGACCGATTAGTAGCGGGAGGTCCCCCTGGGAGCAGTACTTC.

The V and J genes are TRBV4-1 and TRBJ2-5, with D perhaps TRBD2 (6 bases). CDR3 length: 14 amino acids. Germline-derived CDR1 and CDR2 are MGHRA and YSYEKL. The V end lost 0 bases, the J end lost 5 bases, and 10 bases lay between the germline ends. CDR3 in DNA: TGCGCCAGCAGCCAAGAGGGACTCCCCGAGACCCAGTACTTC. Protein product: CASSQEGLPETQYF.

The chain joins TRBV6-5 to TRBJ2-3; D is unclear. CDR1 MNHEY and CDR2 SVGAGI come from the germline V gene. This CDR3 comprises 16 residues. Trimming shortened V by 0 bases and J by 4 bases, and 14 bases separated the two germline ends. The CDR3 loop reads CASSYSWGNGPDTQYF. For the CDR3, the DNA is TGTGCCAGCAGTTACTCTTGGGGTAATGGCCCAGATACGCAGTATTTT.

V gene TRBV24-1 combines with J gene TRBJ1-2; no firm D call. V lost 5 bases, J lost 4 bases, and 13 bases lay in between. Looked up from germline, CDR1 is KGHDR and CDR2 is SFDVKD. CDR3 length equals 14 residues. CDR3 in DNA: TGTGCCACCAGTGGAGGGCCATGGTTCTATGGCTACACCTTC. Translating gives CATSGGPWFYGYTF.

This chain uses TRBV30 with TRBJ1-1; D unresolved. Germline V gene data show CDR1 as GTSNPN and CDR2 as SVGIG (reference sequence). The CDR3 is made up of 12 amino acids. V lost 0 bases and J 8 bases, leaving 10 bases between the germline ends. CDR3 in amino acids: CAWSVTTLEAFF. For the CDR3, the DNA is TGTGCCTGGAGTGTGACGACCTTAGAAGCTTTCTTT.

The sample holds many counts of this clonotype. The chain has TRBV10-3 and TRBJ1-1, with 7 bases that match TRBD1. Germline V lookup: CDR1 ENHRY, CDR2 SYGVKD. V shed 4 bases and J 4 bases; nucleotides not matched to a gene: 6. The CDR3 covers 14 residues. The CDR3 spells CAISGQGDSTEAFF. In DNA form, the CDR3 reads TGTGCCATCAGTGGACAGGGTGATTCCACTGAAGCTTTCTTT.

In regard to this clonotype: A read error may explain this, as a much larger clone is one base away. The chain carries TRBV28 and TRBJ1-1, with D perhaps TRBD1 (5 bases). CDR3 length: 16 residues. The germline V gene has CDR1 MDHEN and CDR2 SYDVKM. V was shortened by 3 bases and J by 1 base, with 15 bases between the two germline ends. The CDR3 loop reads CASSLGSGRGNTEAFF. The CDR3 DNA reads TGTGCCAGCAGTTTGGGGTCAGGGAGAGGGAACACTGAAGCTTTCTTT.

This clonotype was seen many times. This sequence joins TRBV12-3 or TRBV12-4 and TRBJ2-2; D is perhaps TRBD2 (6 bases). The V gene lost 6 bases and the J gene lost 0 bases, with 8 bases spanning the gap. The CDR3 spans 14 residues. This chain's CDR3 is CASRGGANTGELFF. CDR3 DNA: TGTGCCAGCAGGGGGGGTGCGAACACCGGGGAGCTGTTTTTT.

Many counts were recorded for this clonotype. The J gene is TRBJ2-7, the V gene TRBV7-8; 13 bases line up with TRBD2. Losses at the gene ends were 1 base for V and 3 bases for J; bases not matched to a gene: 0. Germline V gene data show CDR1 as SGHVS and CDR2 as FQNEAQ. The CDR3 spans 15 residues. The CDR3 region is CASSLGLAGGYEQYF. The CDR3 region has the DNA TGTGCCAGCAGCTTAGGACTAGCGGGGGGCTACGAGCAGTACTTC.

CDR3 protein: CASSLWGGLAEAFF. The CDR3 DNA reads as TGTGCCAGCAGTTTATGGGGGGGCTTGGCTGAAGCTTTCTTT. The rearrangement links TRBV28 to TRBJ1-1; a weak D match, TRBD1 (6 bases). Germline CDR1 and CDR2: MDHEN and SYDVKM. The CDR3 contains 14 residues. Trimming stripped 0 bases from V and 6 bases from J, with 11 bases between. Full variable domain (outside the CDR3, taken from reference TRBV28 and TRBJ1-1): DVKVTQSSRYLVKRTGEKVFLECVQDMDHENMFWYRQDPGLGLRLIYFSYDVKMKEKGDIPEGYSVSREKKERFSLILESASTNQTSMYLCASSLWGGLAEAFFGQGTRLTVV.